The 6 T cell receptor beta chains listed next were all sequenced from one sample in a study of blood T cell repertoires in COVID-19. Clones were sequenced by immunoSEQ multiplex PCR, and TCRdb holds only the in-frame ones, with some missing. The data contain a few hundred thousand clones, about 84% of them singletons. Sequencing was performed on peripheral blood. These receptors all come from a woman aged 45-65 years with acute or convalescent COVID-19.

The chain combines TRBV28 with TRBJ2-2, with 12 bases that match TRBD1. V lost 5 bases to trimming and J lost 0 bases; unmatched junction nucleotides: 13. Germline CDR1 MDHEN, CDR2 SYDVKM. The CDR3 spans 20 residues. The CDR3 reads CASSQTPGQGATANTGELFF. CDR3 DNA: TGTGCCAGCAGTCAAACCCCGGGACAGGGGGCGACGGCGAACACCGGGGAGCTGTTTTTT.

J is TRBJ2-3 and V is TRBV19, with D perhaps TRBD1 (5 bases). This CDR3 contains 16 residues. Trimming shortened V by 4 bases and J by 0 bases, and 14 bases separated the two germline ends. The germline CDR1 and CDR2 sequences are LNHDA and SQIVND (reference sequence). For the CDR3, the DNA is TGTGCCAGTAGTAGCGTCGGCAGGGCTAGCACAGATACGCAGTATTTT. Residues: CASSSVGRASTDTQYF.

The CDR3 reads CAWSVPPRGRVGSGELFF. Written as DNA, the CDR3 is TGTGCCTGGAGTGTCCCACCGCGGGGCAGGGTAGGGTCCGGGGAGCTGTTTTTT. The chain has TRBV30 and TRBJ2-2; tentatively, D is TRBD2 (6 bases). V lost 0 bases and J 6 bases, leaving 23 bases between the germline ends. This CDR3 contains 18 residues. Germline V gives CDR1 GTSNPN, CDR2 SVGIG (reference sequence).

Here the CDR3 reads CASSYGQGARDTQYF. CDR3 sequence (DNA): TGTGCCAGCAGTTACGGCCAGGGGGCAAGAGATACGCAGTATTTT. The rearrangement joins TRBV6-5 to TRBJ2-3, with TRBD1 identical over 8 bases. Germline assignment: CDR1 MNHEY and CDR2 SVGAGI. Trimming removed 2 bases from V and 5 bases from J; junction bases left unmatched: 6. CDR3 length: 15 amino acids.

The V and J genes are TRBV5-1 and TRBJ1-3; D is uncertain. The germline CDR1 and CDR2 sequences are SGHRS and YFSETQ. The CDR3 sequence is 17 residues long. The germline V and J ends were trimmed by 1 base and 4 bases, with 18 bases remaining between them. CDR3 loop: CASSLPGSHGLGNTIYF. The CDR3 DNA reads TGCGCCAGCAGCTTGCCAGGCTCGCATGGATTAGGAAACACCATATATTTT.

This clone was counted between two and nine times. The chain carries TRBV5-1 and TRBJ2-7; 10 bases agree with TRBD1. V lost 4 bases and J lost 10; bases outside the gene matches: 14. Germline V CDR1 and CDR2: SGHRS, YFSETQ. This CDR3 contains 15 residues. CDR3 nucleotide sequence: TGCGCCAGCAGCCTAGGGACAGGGGTGGCCCCAAGCCAGTACTTC. This codes for CASSLGTGVAPSQYF. The entire variable domain, with the rest obtained from reference TRBV5-1 and TRBJ2-7, is as follows: KAGVTQTPRYLIKTRGQQVTLSCSPISGHRSVSWYQQTPGQGLQFLFEYFSETQRNKGNFPGRFSGRQFSNSRSEMNVSTLELGDSALYLCASSLGTGVAPSQYFGPGTRLTVT.